The next 21 T cell receptor beta chains were all read from a single sample in a study of cytomegalovirus exposure and HLA in healthy donors. Sequenced by immunoSEQ multiplex PCR; TCRdb stores in-frame clones only, minus some. The sample carries about 360,000 clones, roughly 90% recorded once. The sample comprised PBMCs. These receptors all come from a woman aged 18 to 35 in good health and CMV-seronegative.

The chain is built from TRBV30 and TRBJ1-5; 11 bases line up with TRBD1. This CDR3 is 16 amino acids long. The ends lost 2 bases at V and 5 bases at J; junction bases unmatched: 8. Germline V gene sequence: CDR1 GTSNPN, CDR2 SVGIG (reference sequence). CDR3 loop: CAWSPRTGGKHQPQHF. CDR3 bases: TGTGCCTGGAGTCCGAGGACAGGGGGCAAGCATCAGCCCCAGCATTTT.

The genes are TRBV27 and TRBJ2-1; 7 bases agree with TRBD2. Looked up from germline, CDR1 is MNHEY and CDR2 is SMNVEV (reference sequence). This CDR3 region has 15 residues. With 5 bases clipped from V and 4 bases from J, the junction kept 8 bases outside the gene matches. In nucleotides, the CDR3 is TGTGCCAGCAGTCCGGGGGGACCCCTTTACAATGAGCAGTTCTTC. Its translation: CASSPGGPLYNEQFF.

This sequence joins TRBV9 and TRBJ2-7; 9 bases agree with TRBD2. J lost 3 bases, V lost 0 bases, and 4 bases had no gene match. Looked up from germline, CDR1 is SGDLS and CDR2 is YYNGEE. The CDR3 extends over 15 amino acids. The CDR3 spells CASSVVASGNYEQYF. CDR3 coding DNA: TGTGCCAGCAGCGTAGTGGCTAGCGGGAACTACGAGCAGTACTTC.

A single count supports this clone. The genes are TRBV5-6 and TRBJ2-5, with 9 bases aligning to TRBD1. Germline lookup yields CDR1 SGHDT and CDR2 YYEEEE. The CDR3 is 14 amino acids. The V gene end was trimmed by 4 bases and the J gene end by 1 base; junction bases not matched to a gene: 2. CDR3 DNA sequence: TGTGCCAGCAGCAGGGACAGGGCCCAAGAGACCCAGTACTTC. Translation: CASSRDRAQETQYF.

The gene calls are TRBV30 and TRBJ1-5, with 7 bases that match TRBD1. The CDR3 sequence is 13 residues long. Germline assignment: CDR1 GTSNPN and CDR2 SVGIG (reference sequence). Unmatched junction bases numbered 4, after V lost 2 bases and J lost 6 bases. CDR3 sequence reads: CAWSKTGSQPQHF. The CDR3 DNA sequence: TGTGCCTGGAGTAAGACAGGGTCTCAGCCCCAGCATTTT.

The chain couples TRBV5-1 to TRBJ1-3, with D uncertain. CDR1 is SGHRS and CDR2 is YFSETQ in the germline V gene. The CDR3 contains 16 residues. V lost 4 bases and J lost 0, with 14 bases in between. Here the CDR3 reads CASSTRTGNSGNTIYF. As DNA, the CDR3 is TGCGCCAGCAGCACCCGTACGGGAAACTCTGGAAACACCATATATTTT.

V gene TRBV2 combines with J gene TRBJ2-2; 9 nucleotides align to TRBD1. The V and J ends lost 3 bases and 1 base, in that order; junction bases with no gene match: 3. Per germline, CDR1 SNHLY and CDR2 FYNNEI. The CDR3 sequence is 16 residues long. This CDR3 is CASSDTTGGNTGELFF. The CDR3 DNA reads TGTGCCAGCAGTGATACGACAGGGGGGAACACCGGGGAGCTGTTTTTT.

This chain links TRBV19 with TRBJ2-3; possibly TRBD2 for D (6 bases). CDR1 is LNHDA and CDR2 is SQIVND in the germline V gene (reference sequence). Between the trimmed V and J ends, which lost 2 bases and 5 bases, there was a span of 14 bases. The CDR3 length is 15 residues. Here the CDR3 reads CASSISRGPVDTQYF. CDR3 coding DNA: TGTGCCAGTAGTATATCGCGGGGTCCGGTAGATACGCAGTATTTT.

The chain employs TRBV4-1 and TRBJ2-1; 7 bases match TRBD2. V shed 5 bases, J shed 7 bases, and the junction held 14 bases outside the gene matches. The CDR3 covers 16 residues. Looked up from germline, CDR1 is MGHRA and CDR2 is YSYEKL. The CDR3 sequence: CASSLRGGRAINEQFF. The CDR3 DNA follows: TGCGCCAGCAGCTTGAGAGGAGGGAGGGCCATAAATGAGCAGTTCTTC.

J is TRBJ2-2 and V is TRBV28; D perhaps matches TRBD1 (5 bases). The germline V and J ends were trimmed by 8 bases and 0 bases, with 10 bases remaining between them. The germline gives CDR1 MDHEN, CDR2 SYDVKM. The CDR3 is 14 residues long. The CDR3 loop is CASLDRANTGELFF. The DNA for the CDR3 is TGTGCCAGCCTAGACAGAGCGAACACCGGGGAGCTGTTTTTT. Using reference TRBV28 and TRBJ2-2 for the parts outside the CDR3, the full variable domain is DVKVTQSSRYLVKRTGEKVFLECVQDMDHENMFWYRQDPGLGLRLIYFSYDVKMKEKGDIPEGYSVSREKKERFSLILESASTNQTSMYLCASLDRANTGELFFGEGSRLTVL.

The CDR3 loop is CASSPEDRREQYF. DNA for the CDR3: TGTGCCAGCAGTCCGGAGGACAGGCGCGAGCAGTACTTC. V and J are TRBV27 and TRBJ2-7; 7 bases agree with TRBD1. The germline gives CDR1 MNHEY, CDR2 SMNVEV (reference sequence). The CDR3 length is 13 residues. Germline trimming cut 5 bases from V and 6 bases from J; bases unmatched to any gene: 7.

This chain uses TRBV6-5 with TRBJ2-1; possibly TRBD2 for D (5 bases). The V end was cut by 5 bases, the J end by 4 bases, with 9 bases between. This CDR3 region has 13 residues. CDR1 and CDR2 (germline): MNHEY, SVGAGI. The CDR3 coding sequence is TGTGCCAGCAGTGGAGGACTGTACAATGAGCAGTTCTTC. Protein: CASSGGLYNEQFF.

The chain links TRBV5-1 to TRBJ1-1, with D unresolved. The V and J ends lost 0 bases and 1 base respectively, with 4 bases between them. CDR3 length equals 13 residues. Germline assignment: CDR1 SGHRS and CDR2 YFSETQ. CDR3 sequence (DNA): TGCGCCAGCAGCTTGGAGAGGAACACTGAAGCTTTCTTT. Amino acids: CASSLERNTEAFF.

The chain carries TRBV7-9 and TRBJ2-2, with no clear D. Germline CDR1 SEHNR, CDR2 FQNEAQ (reference sequence). The V and J ends lost 5 bases and 7 bases respectively, with 8 bases between them. This CDR3 contains 12 residues. CDR3 residues: CASSRVDGELFF. The CDR3 region has the DNA TGTGCCAGCAGCCGGGTGGACGGGGAGCTGTTTTTT. Full variable domain (missing parts from reference TRBV7-9 and TRBJ2-2): DTGVSQNPRHKITKRGQNVTFRCDPISEHNRLYWYRQTLGQGPEFLTYFQNEAQLEKSRLLSDRFSAERPKGSFSTLEIQRTEQGDSAMYLCASSRVDGELFFGEGSRLTVL.

The table lists this clone with a few counts. The CDR3 sequence: CASSQPTSWGTGTHDQPQHF. As DNA, the CDR3 is TGTGCCAGCAGCCAACCGACCTCATGGGGGACAGGGACGCACGATCAGCCCCAGCATTTT. The rearrangement joins TRBV14 to TRBJ1-5; 9 bases fit TRBD1. The CDR3 has 20 residues. Germline V gives CDR1 SGHDN, CDR2 FVKESK. Unmatched junction bases numbered 19, after V lost 2 bases and J lost 5 bases.

The V call is TRBV6-5, the J call TRBJ2-5; 7 positions agree with TRBD2. The CDR3 length is 15 residues. CDR1 and CDR2 (germline): MNHEY, SVGAGI. The V gene end was trimmed by 5 bases and the J gene end by 2 bases; junction bases not matched to a gene: 8. The CDR3 loop is CASSPQSGAQETQYF. As DNA, the CDR3 is TGTGCCAGCAGTCCACAGAGCGGGGCACAAGAGACCCAGTACTTC.

This clone was seen only once. The chain has TRBV19 and TRBJ2-2; 10 bases fit TRBD1. The CDR3 has 14 amino acids. V was clipped by 9 bases and J by 4 bases; unmatched bases: 5. Germline CDR1 and CDR2: LNHDA and SQIVND (reference sequence). CDR3 region: CASWDRGGTGELFF. CDR3 coding DNA: TGTGCCAGCTGGGACAGGGGAGGCACCGGGGAGCTGTTTTTT. Complete variable domain (other parts from reference TRBV19 and TRBJ2-2): DGGITQSPKYLFRKEGQNVTLSCEQNLNHDAMYWYRQDPGQGLRLIYYSQIVNDFQKGDIAEGYSVSREKKESFPLTVTSAQKNPTAFYLCASWDRGGTGELFFGEGSRLTVL.

This chain links TRBV5-8 with TRBJ2-2, with unresolved D. V lost 5 bases, J lost 5 bases, and 10 bases lay in between. Germline assignment: CDR1 SGHTS and CDR2 YDEGEE. The CDR3 totals 13 residues. The chain's CDR3 is CASSPWSTGELFF. The CDR3 coding sequence is TGTGCCAGCAGTCCTTGGAGTACCGGGGAGCTGTTTTTT. Drawing the rest from reference TRBV5-8 and TRBJ2-2, the complete variable domain is EAGVTQSPTHLIKTRGQQATLRCSPISGHTSVYWYQQALGLGLQFLLWYDEGEERNRGNFPPRFSGRQFPNYSSELNVNALELEDSALYLCASSPWSTGELFFGEGSRLTVL.

The chain couples TRBV5-6 to TRBJ1-1; 8 positions match TRBD1. CDR1 and CDR2 from the germline V gene are SGHDT and YYEEEE. The CDR3 covers 15 residues. Trimming took 5 bases from V and 1 from J; bases not matched to a gene: 7. CDR3: CASRPTDRGNTEAFF. In nucleotides, the CDR3 is TGTGCCAGCAGGCCTACCGACAGGGGGAACACTGAAGCTTTCTTT.

Remarks on this clone: The junction does not match germline at one end; this may be a read error. The genes are TRBV6-6 and TRBJ1-5; a possible D gene is TRBD1 (6 bases). CDR1 is MNHNY and CDR2 is SVGAGI in the germline V gene (reference sequence). The CDR3 is 12 amino acids. Here the CDR3 DNA reads TGTGCCAGCAGTCCTGGACAGAGAGAGAGATCGTTT. Protein: CASSPGQRERSF.

The CDR3 DNA is TGCGCCAGCAGCTTACAGGGTAGCGGGGAGCTGTTTTTT. As protein: CASSLQGSGELFF. This sequence joins TRBV5-1 and TRBJ2-2; weak D call: TRBD1 (6 bases). Trimming pared 2 bases from V and 7 bases from J, leaving 9 bases between. Germline loops: CDR1 SGHRS, CDR2 YFSETQ. CDR3 length: 13 amino acids.